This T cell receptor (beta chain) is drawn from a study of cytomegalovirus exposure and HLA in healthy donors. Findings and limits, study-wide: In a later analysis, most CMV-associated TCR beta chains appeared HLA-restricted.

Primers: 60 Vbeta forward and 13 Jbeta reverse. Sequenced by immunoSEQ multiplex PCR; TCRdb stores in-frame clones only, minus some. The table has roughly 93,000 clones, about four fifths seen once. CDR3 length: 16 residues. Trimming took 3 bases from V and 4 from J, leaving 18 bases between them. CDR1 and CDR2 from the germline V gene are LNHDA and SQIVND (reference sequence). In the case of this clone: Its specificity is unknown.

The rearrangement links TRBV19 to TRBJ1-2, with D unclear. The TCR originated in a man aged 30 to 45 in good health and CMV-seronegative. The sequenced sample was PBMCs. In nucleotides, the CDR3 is TGTGCCAGTAGTATTCCGGACTCAATAGTAGGCTATGGCTACACCTTC. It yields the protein CASSIPDSIVGYGYTF.